The clone carrying this T cell receptor (beta chain) was seen a handful of times. The antigen remains undetermined. This sample was included in a study of molecular identifiers for immune sequencing clone quantification. Study-wide points: Reports indicate spiked Jurkat TCR RNA from one cell could be found among 900,000 to 1,000,000 naive cells.

This CDR3 has 15 amino acids. The germline gives CDR1 MNHEY, CDR2 SMNVEV (reference sequence). The germline V and J ends were trimmed by 4 bases and 6 bases, with 19 bases remaining between them. In TCRdb, the PCR reads were re-called with MiXCR into one record per CDR3 protein. The repertoire consists of about 320,000 distinct CDR3 sequences, with 24% occurring once and the leading ten covering around 0.74%. The receptor was derived from a human donor in good health. Some libraries in this study had Jurkat cell RNA spiked in. Sequenced material: naive CD8+ T cells from blood, with Jurkat cell RNA spiked in. Subset in this sample: FACS-sorted CD8+CD4-CCR7+CD45RA+ naive T cells. The chain couples TRBV27 to TRBJ2-7, with a tentative D call TRBD1 (6 bases). CDR3 in amino acids: CASSSQTGFGREQYF. DNA of the CDR3: TGTGCCAGCAGTTCCCAGACAGGTTTTGGGCGCGAGCAGTACTTC.